A selection of T cell receptor beta chains follows, all from one sample in a study of cytomegalovirus exposure and HLA in healthy donors. The table came from immunoSEQ multiplex PCR; TCRdb's copy has only in-frame clones and leaves some out. The top ten hold around 3.1% of the sample, which has around 250,000 clones, 90% seen once. What was sequenced was PBMCs. The receptors were gathered from a woman in her thirties in good health and CMV-seronegative. The CDR3 runs from the conserved cysteine through the conserved F or W. D genes are given only for firm matches. The size of a clone is reported for some rows only, either as once, few or many, or as a class for expanded clones.

v_call	d_call	clone_size	j_call	cdr3_nt	cdr3_aa
TRBV7-2	-	-	TRBJ1-4	TGTGCCAGCAGCTTAGCGCTTTGGGGGCGGGAAAAACTGTTTTTT	CASSLALWGREKLFF
TRBV10-3	TRBD2	-	TRBJ2-1	TGTGCCATCAGTGCGAACCTTCGAGGGACTAGCGGGCCCGAGCAGTTCTTC	CAISANLRGTSGPEQFF
TRBV28	TRBD2	-	TRBJ2-1	TGTGCCAGCAGTTGGACTAGCGGGGTTTACAATGAGCAGTTCTTC	CASSWTSGVYNEQFF
TRBV5-3	-	-	TRBJ1-3	TGTGCCAGAAGCAGGGACAAAGGAAACACCATATATTTT	CARSRDKGNTIYF
TRBV15	TRBD2	-	TRBJ2-5	TGTGCCACCAGCTCTAGAGCGGGGGGAGGGACCCAGTACTTC	CATSSRAGGGTQYF
TRBV5-1	-	few	TRBJ1-1	TGCGCCAGCAGCAAACGGACAGCCTTGAACACTGAAGCTTTCTTT	CASSKRTALNTEAFF
TRBV27	-	-	TRBJ2-1	TGTGCCAGCAGCCCATTTGAGGGAGACAATGAGCAGTTCTTC	CASSPFEGDNEQFF
TRBV5-4	TRBD1	-	TRBJ1-2	TGTGCCAGCAGCCACCGGGACAGGTTATTTCATGGCTACACCTTC	CASSHRDRLFHGYTF
TRBV25-1	TRBD1	once	TRBJ1-5	TGTGCCAGCAGTGAGGGACAGGGGTTGGAGCAGCCCCAGCATTTT	CASSEGQGLEQPQHF
TRBV6-5	TRBD1	-	TRBJ1-1	TGTGCCAGCAGTTGGGGACAGGACACTGAAGCTTTCTTT	CASSWGQDTEAFF
TRBV5-1	-	-	TRBJ1-5	TGCGCCAGCAGCCCTAGACCCCTGGGTGGCAATCAGCCCCAGCATTTT	CASSPRPLGGNQPQHF
TRBV5-4	-	-	TRBJ2-7	TGTGCCAGCAGCAAGGGGATTCGGGAGTTAGACTACGAGCAGTACTTC	CASSKGIRELDYEQYF
TRBV10-3	-	-	TRBJ1-5	TGTGCCAGATCCGTAGGACGGCTTGTGGGCAATCAGCCCCAGCATTTT	CARSVGRLVGNQPQHF
TRBV4-1	-	-	TRBJ2-2	TGCGCCAGCAGCCAAGGATATGGCGCGGTCACCGGGGAGCTGTTTTTT	CASSQGYGAVTGELFF
TRBV6-5	-	-	TRBJ2-2	TGTGCCAGCAGCCCTGCAACAGGAAACACCGGGGAGCTGTTTTTT	CASSPATGNTGELFF
TRBV7-3	TRBD1	-	TRBJ2-1	TGTGCCAGCAGCTTCCTTTCCGGGACAGGGGGCGGGGGTGAGCAGTTCTTC	CASSFLSGTGGGGEQFF
TRBV7-3	-	-	TRBJ2-7	TGTGCCAGCAGCCCAGACTCGTCCTACGAGCAGTACTTC	CASSPDSSYEQYF
TRBV5-1	TRBD2	once	TRBJ2-5	TGCGCCAGCAGCTTAGCGAGCGGGAGATTGCAAGAGACCCAGTACTTC	CASSLASGRLQETQYF
TRBV2	TRBD1	-	TRBJ2-5	TGTGCCAGCAGTTTTTCAGGGGGCCGGGAGACCCAGTACTTC	CASSFSGGRETQYF
TRBV28	-	-	TRBJ2-1	TGTGCCAGCACCACAAACCTAGCGAGCTACAATGAGCAGTTCTTC	CASTTNLASYNEQFF
TRBV29-1	-	-	TRBJ2-7	TGCAGCGCGATCACGTTGGGCGAGCAGTACTTC	CSAITLGEQYF
TRBV2	-	-	TRBJ1-3	TGTGCCACCTCCAGTCCCGTGAGAGGAAACACCATATATTTT	CATSSPVRGNTIYF
TRBV7-8	TRBD2	once	TRBJ2-1	TGTGCCAGCAGCCTTCGCGGGAGTTACAATGAGCAGTTCTTC	CASSLRGSYNEQFF
TRBV29-1	-	-	TRBJ1-2	TGCAGCGTTGAAATCGGTATTGGGCGCGCCCCCTATGGCTACACCTTC	CSVEIGIGRAPYGYTF
TRBV13	-	-	TRBJ2-7	TGTGCCAGCAGCTTAGTTTCCCACGAGCAGTACTTC	CASSLVSHEQYF
TRBV19	TRBD1	-	TRBJ2-7	TGTGCCAGTAGTATTTCGGGAGGGACAGGGGACTACGAGCAGTACTTC	CASSISGGTGDYEQYF
TRBV6-5	-	-	TRBJ2-5	TGTGCCAGCAGTTATTTCGGGGAGACCCAGTACTTC	CASSYFGETQYF
TRBV18	-	-	TRBJ1-1	TGTGCCAGCTCACCAAAACAGGGGAACACTGAAGCTTTCTTT	CASSPKQGNTEAFF
TRBV15	-	-	TRBJ2-7	TGTGCCACCAGCTTTTCCCCCATGAACGAGCAGTACTTC	CATSFSPMNEQYF
TRBV2	TRBD2	-	TRBJ2-3	TGTGCCAGCAGTGAACCCTCCTCCTCGGGACTATTGGATACGCAGTATTTT	CASSEPSSSGLLDTQYF
TRBV27	TRBD2	-	TRBJ2-7	TGTGCCAGCAGTTCTCCTACTCTATCTCACAGCGGGAGGGCCGGCCCGCAGTACTTC	CASSSPTLSHSGRAGPQYF
TRBV15	TRBD1	-	TRBJ1-1	TGTGCCACCAGCAGAGACACAACGGGACAGGGGCTGGGGAACACTGAAGCTTTCTTT	CATSRDTTGQGLGNTEAFF
TRBV14	-	-	TRBJ1-2	TGTGCCAGCAGCCAAGATGCGGGTTATGGCTACACCTTC	CASSQDAGYGYTF
TRBV5-6	-	-	TRBJ2-5	TGTGCCAGCAGCTTTGGGCCATCTATTTCTCCAGAGACCCAGTACTTC	CASSFGPSISPETQYF
TRBV19	-	-	TRBJ1-1	TGTGCCAGTAGCGCTCCGATTGGGACTGAAGCTTTCTTT	CASSAPIGTEAFF
TRBV15	TRBD1	-	TRBJ2-3	TGTGCCACCAGCTCACACAGGGGGCTTGGCGCAGATACGCAGTATTTT	CATSSHRGLGADTQYF
TRBV5-1	TRBD1	-	TRBJ2-2	TGCGCCAGCAGCTGGACAGGGGGCAGCGGGGAGCTGTTTTTT	CASSWTGGSGELFF
TRBV9	TRBD2	-	TRBJ2-7	TGTGCCAGCAGCAGTAACCCCGGTTTAGCGGGAGGGGGCGAGCAGTACTTC	CASSSNPGLAGGGEQYF
TRBV6-5	TRBD2	-	TRBJ2-7	TGTGCCAGCAGCCTCACTAGCGGGCGGCCCTACGAGCAGTACTTC	CASSLTSGRPYEQYF
TRBV29-1	-	-	TRBJ2-1	TGCAGCGTTGAAGAGACAGGGACTGTCAGCAATGAGCAGTTCTTC	CSVEETGTVSNEQFF